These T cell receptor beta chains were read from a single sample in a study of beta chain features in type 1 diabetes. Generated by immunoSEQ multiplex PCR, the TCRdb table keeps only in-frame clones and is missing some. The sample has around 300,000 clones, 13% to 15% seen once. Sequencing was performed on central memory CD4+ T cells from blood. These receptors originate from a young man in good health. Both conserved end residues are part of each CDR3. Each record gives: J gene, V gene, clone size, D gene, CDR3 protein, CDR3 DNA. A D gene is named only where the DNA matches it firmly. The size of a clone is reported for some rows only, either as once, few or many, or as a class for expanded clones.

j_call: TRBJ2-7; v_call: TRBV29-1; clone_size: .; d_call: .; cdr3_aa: CSVGDLPSRYF; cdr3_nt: TGCAGCGTCGGGGACCTCCCTTCCCGGTACTTC
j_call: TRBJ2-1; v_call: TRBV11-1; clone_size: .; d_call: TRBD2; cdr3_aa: CASSSILKREKENEQFF; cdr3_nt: TGCGCCAGCAGCTCAATACTAAAGCGGGAGAAAGAGAATGAGCAGTTCTTC
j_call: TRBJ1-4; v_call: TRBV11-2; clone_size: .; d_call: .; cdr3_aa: CASSPGSEKLFF; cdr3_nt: TGTGCCAGCAGTCCAGGGAGTGAAAAACTGTTTTTT
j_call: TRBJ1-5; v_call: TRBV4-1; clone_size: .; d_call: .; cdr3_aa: CASSQVQAMNQPQHF; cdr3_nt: TGCGCCAGCAGCCAAGTTCAGGCGATGAATCAGCCCCAGCATTTT
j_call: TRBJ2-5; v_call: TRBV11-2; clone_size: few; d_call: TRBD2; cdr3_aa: CASSLEVLAGEGPYF; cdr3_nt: TGTGCCAGCAGCTTAGAGGTGCTAGCGGGAGAAGGACCGTACTTC
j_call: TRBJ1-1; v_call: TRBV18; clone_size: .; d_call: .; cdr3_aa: CASSPLYRRRDPEAFF; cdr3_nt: TGTGCCAGCTCACCACTATACCGACGCAGGGACCCTGAAGCTTTCTTT
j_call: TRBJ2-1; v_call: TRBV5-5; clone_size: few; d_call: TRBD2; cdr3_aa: CASSLLAGVKYEQFF; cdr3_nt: TGTGCCAGCAGTCTTCTAGCGGGGGTTAAGTATGAGCAGTTCTTC
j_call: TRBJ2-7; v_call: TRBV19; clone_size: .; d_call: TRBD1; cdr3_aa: CASSIRVYPGQGPYEQYF; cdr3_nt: TGTGCCAGTAGTATCCGGGTCTACCCGGGACAGGGTCCCTACGAGCAGTACTTC
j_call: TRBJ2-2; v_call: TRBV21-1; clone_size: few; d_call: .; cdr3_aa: CASSKGQGTSGSRTGELFF; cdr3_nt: TGTGCCAGCAGCAAAGGACAAGGAACTAGCGGGAGTCGAACCGGGGAGCTGTTTTTT
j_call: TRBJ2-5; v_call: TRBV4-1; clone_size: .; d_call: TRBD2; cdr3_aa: CASSPSGGAWETQYF; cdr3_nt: TGCGCCAGCAGCCCGAGCGGGGGGGCCTGGGAGACCCAGTACTTC
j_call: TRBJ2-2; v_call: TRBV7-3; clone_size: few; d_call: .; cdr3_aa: CASTLGGATGELFF; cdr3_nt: TGTGCCAGCACCCTCGGCGGGGCCACCGGGGAGCTGTTTTTT
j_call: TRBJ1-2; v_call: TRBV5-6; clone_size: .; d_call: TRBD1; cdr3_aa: CASSSITYRGGGYTF; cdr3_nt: TGTGCCAGCAGCTCGATTACCTACAGGGGAGGAGGCTACACCTTC
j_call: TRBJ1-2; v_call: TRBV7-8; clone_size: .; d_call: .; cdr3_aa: CASSLVTDIGYGYTF; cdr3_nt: TGTGCCAGCAGCTTAGTGACAGACATCGGCTATGGCTACACCTTC
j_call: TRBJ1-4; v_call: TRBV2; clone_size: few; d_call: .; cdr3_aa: CASSDWGATNEKLFF; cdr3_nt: TGTGCCAGCAGTGATTGGGGTGCAACTAATGAAAAACTGTTTTTT
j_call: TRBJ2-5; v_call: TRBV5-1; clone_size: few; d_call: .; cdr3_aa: CASSSGEVSQETQYF; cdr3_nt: TGCGCCAGCAGCTCGGGCGAGGTCTCACAAGAGACCCAGTACTTC
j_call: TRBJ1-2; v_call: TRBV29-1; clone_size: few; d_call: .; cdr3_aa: CSVEEQTTNYGYTF; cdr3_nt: TGCAGCGTTGAGGAACAGACCACTAACTATGGCTACACCTTC
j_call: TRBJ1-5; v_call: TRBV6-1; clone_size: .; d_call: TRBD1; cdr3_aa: CATKDQGAGQPQHF; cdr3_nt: TGTGCCACCAAAGATCAGGGGGCAGGTCAGCCCCAGCATTTT
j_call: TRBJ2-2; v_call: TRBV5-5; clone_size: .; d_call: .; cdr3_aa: CASSLDRSHGELFF; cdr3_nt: TGTGCCAGCAGCTTGGATAGGAGTCACGGGGAGCTGTTTTTT
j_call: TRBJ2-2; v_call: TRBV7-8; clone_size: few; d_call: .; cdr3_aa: CASSLYQIELFF; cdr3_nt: TGTGCCAGCAGCTTATACCAGATCGAGCTGTTTTTT
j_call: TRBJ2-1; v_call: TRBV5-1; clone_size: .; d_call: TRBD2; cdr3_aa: CASSQDLAGVLFF; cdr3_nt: TGCGCCAGCAGCCAAGATCTAGCGGGAGTATTGTTCTTC
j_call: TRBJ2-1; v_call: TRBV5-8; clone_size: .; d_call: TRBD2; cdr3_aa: CASSTGTSRNNEQFF; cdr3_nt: TGTGCCAGCAGCACGGGGACTAGTAGAAACAATGAGCAGTTCTTC
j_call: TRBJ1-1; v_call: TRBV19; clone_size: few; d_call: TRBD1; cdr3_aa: CATRTGPNTEAFF; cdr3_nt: TGTGCCACAAGGACAGGGCCGAACACTGAAGCTTTCTTT
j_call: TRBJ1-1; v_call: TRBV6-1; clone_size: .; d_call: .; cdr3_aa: CASRINQGWNTEAFF; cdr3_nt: TGTGCCAGCAGGATTAACCAGGGATGGAACACTGAAGCTTTCTTT
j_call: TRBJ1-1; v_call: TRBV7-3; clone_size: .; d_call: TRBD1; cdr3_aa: CASSSGTANTEAFF; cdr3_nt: TGTGCCAGCAGCTCCGGGACAGCGAACACTGAAGCTTTCTTT
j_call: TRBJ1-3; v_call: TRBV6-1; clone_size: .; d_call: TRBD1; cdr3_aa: CASSEVTGGGNTIYF; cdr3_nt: TGTGCCAGCAGTGAAGTGACAGGGGGCGGAAACACCATATATTTT
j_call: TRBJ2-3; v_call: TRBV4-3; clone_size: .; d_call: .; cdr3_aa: CASSQEFRQTDTQYF; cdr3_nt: TGCGCCAGCAGCCAAGAATTCCGGCAAACAGATACGCAGTATTTT
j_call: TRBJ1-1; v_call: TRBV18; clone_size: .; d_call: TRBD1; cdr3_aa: CASSPLTLGQMNTEAFF; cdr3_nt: TGTGCCAGCTCACCACTGACCCTGGGACAGATGAACACTGAAGCTTTCTTT
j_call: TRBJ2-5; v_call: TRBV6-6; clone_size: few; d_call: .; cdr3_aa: CASSLSTSLETQYF; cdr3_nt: TGTGCCAGCAGTTTGTCGACTAGTCTTGAGACCCAGTACTTC
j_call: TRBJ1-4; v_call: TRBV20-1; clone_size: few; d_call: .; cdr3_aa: CSARQGEKLFF; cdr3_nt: TGCAGTGCTCGCCAGGGGGAAAAACTGTTTTTT
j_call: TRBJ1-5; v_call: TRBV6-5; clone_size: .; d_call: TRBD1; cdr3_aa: CASRVTGDQPQHF; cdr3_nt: TGTGCCAGCAGAGTAACAGGGGATCAGCCCCAGCATTTT
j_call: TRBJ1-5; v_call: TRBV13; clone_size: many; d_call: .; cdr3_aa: CASSLRRGGNQPQHF; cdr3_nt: TGTGCCAGCAGCTTAAGGAGGGGGGGTAATCAGCCCCAGCATTTT
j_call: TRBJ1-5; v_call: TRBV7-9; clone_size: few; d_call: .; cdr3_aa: CASSPLGIRPQHF; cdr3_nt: TGTGCCAGCAGCCCGTTGGGGATTCGGCCCCAGCATTTT